The 11 T cell receptor beta chains below were found in one sample sequenced in a study of vaccination and CD4 T cells after COVID-19. These receptors' antigens are unknown. With the Oncomine TCR Beta short-read assay, DNA from cultured CD4+ T cells was sequenced. From CD4+ T cells that had been cultured, genomic DNA was extracted. TCRdb used MiXCR to reprocess the PCR reads, holding one entry per CDR3 protein. Of approximately 9,100 distinct CDR3 sequences in the sample, around 35% were seen once. Treatment in this sample: 10-day PBMC culture with coronavirus spike peptide pools or control peptides (ViraFEST assay). According to the study, CD4+ T cells from the unexposed donor were gathered ahead of the COVID-19 pandemic (2011-2018). The sequencing input was CD4+ T cells from blood, cultured in vitro. The receptors here all came from a human donor in good health.

V usage is TRBV5-1 and J usage is TRBJ2-5, with 16 positions matching TRBD2. CDR3 length equals 21 residues. The germline V gene encodes CDR1 SGHRS and CDR2 YFSETQ. After removal of 2 bases from V and 1 base from J, the junction contained 14 bases not matched to a gene. CDR3 sequence (DNA): TGCGCCAGCAGCTTAGGACCGGGACTAGCGGGAGGGCTCGGGGGCCAAGAGACCCAGTACTTC. It specifies CASSLGPGLAGGLGGQETQYF.

The genes are TRBV28 and TRBJ1-2, with TRBD1 as a possible D gene (5 bases). The CDR3 spans 13 residues. Trimming stripped 3 bases from V and 8 bases from J, with 13 bases between. In germline, CDR1 is MDHEN, CDR2 SYDVKM. This CDR3 reads CASSFEGMRGYTF. The CDR3 nucleotides are TGTGCCAGCAGTTTTGAGGGGATGCGAGGCTACACCTTC.

This chain uses TRBV7-2 with TRBJ2-5; D not certain. Trimming removed 10 bases from V and 1 base from J, with 16 bases in between. Germline loops: CDR1 SGHTA, CDR2 FQGNSA. This CDR3 is built from 14 residues. CDR3 bases: TGTGCCACCCAAAAGACGCAAACCCAAGAGACCCAGTACTTC. Protein product: CATQKTQTQETQYF.

This chain joins TRBV24-1 and TRBJ1-3; 8 positions match TRBD1. V trimming: 3 bases; J trimming: 2 bases; junction bases outside the gene matches: 2. The CDR3 consists of 15 residues. Germline V gene sequence: CDR1 KGHDR, CDR2 SFDVKD. The CDR3 here is CATSDSRGPGNTIYF. The CDR3 DNA follows: TGTGCCACCAGTGATAGCAGGGGGCCTGGAAACACCATATATTTT.

This clonotype occurred a few times. The chain recombines TRBV6-2 or TRBV6-3 with TRBJ2-7; D unclear. Germline assignment: CDR1 MNHEY and CDR2 SVGEGT. Between the trimmed V and J ends, which lost 0 bases and 2 bases, there was a span of 14 bases. The CDR3 length is 16 residues. This CDR3 is CASSYSIPRRTYEQYF. CDR3 DNA sequence: TGTGCCAGCAGTTACTCGATCCCCCGGCGGACCTACGAGCAGTACTTC.

The genes are TRBV15 and TRBJ2-7, with D possibly being TRBD1 or TRBD2 (5 bases each). V was cut by 5 bases and J by 4 bases, with 18 bases left in between. CDR1 LNHNV and CDR2 YYDKDF come from the germline V gene (reference sequence). There are 15 residues in the CDR3. The CDR3 region has the DNA TGTGCCACCAGCCCACTTGGGGGTGCCCTTTACGAGCAGTACTTC. This encodes CATSPLGGALYEQYF.

This clonotype was seen only a few times. The CDR3 protein is CASTRRTRHNEQFF. The CDR3 DNA sequence: TGTGCCAGTACCAGAAGGACTAGACACAATGAGCAGTTCTTC. The chain carries TRBV19 and TRBJ2-1; 7 nucleotides match TRBD2. CDR3 length: 14 residues. After removal of 7 bases from V and 5 bases from J, the junction contained 8 bases not matched to a gene. The germline V gene encodes CDR1 LNHDA and CDR2 SQIVND (reference sequence).

The chain uses TRBV6-1 and TRBJ2-1; 7 positions match TRBD1. There are 12 residues in the CDR3. V trimming: 4 bases; J trimming: 9 bases; junction bases outside the gene matches: 3. In germline, CDR1 is MNHNS, CDR2 SASEGT. Written as DNA, the CDR3 is TGTGCCAGCAGTGCCGACAGGGCTGAGCAGTTCTTC. This encodes CASSADRAEQFF.

CDR3 coding DNA: TGTGCCATCAGTAGAGGGCTAGCAGATACGCAGTATTTT. Protein sequence: CAISRGLADTQYF. The chain has TRBV10-3 and TRBJ2-3, with D maybe TRBD2 (5 bases). V dropped 5 bases and J dropped 4 bases, with 10 bases sitting between them. Germline-derived CDR1 and CDR2 are ENHRY and SYGVKD. This CDR3 is built from 13 residues.

The genes are TRBV19 and TRBJ1-1, with a tentative D call TRBD1 (5 bases). Germline CDR1 LNHDA, CDR2 SQIVND (reference sequence). This CDR3 has 14 amino acids. Trimming shortened V by 7 bases and J by 3 bases, and 15 bases separated the two germline ends. The CDR3 DNA follows: TGTGCCAGTAAAGGGGAAAGAATGGACACTGAAGCTTTCTTT. It encodes CASKGERMDTEAFF.

This chain links TRBV28 with TRBJ1-1; D not certain. The CDR3 runs 14 residues. V lost 5 bases and J lost 6, with 16 bases in between. Germline loops: CDR1 MDHEN, CDR2 SYDVKM. In DNA form, the CDR3 reads TGTGCCAGCAGTCCGTCGGGGTATGGCGCTGAAGCTTTCTTT. Encoded protein: CASSPSGYGAEAFF.